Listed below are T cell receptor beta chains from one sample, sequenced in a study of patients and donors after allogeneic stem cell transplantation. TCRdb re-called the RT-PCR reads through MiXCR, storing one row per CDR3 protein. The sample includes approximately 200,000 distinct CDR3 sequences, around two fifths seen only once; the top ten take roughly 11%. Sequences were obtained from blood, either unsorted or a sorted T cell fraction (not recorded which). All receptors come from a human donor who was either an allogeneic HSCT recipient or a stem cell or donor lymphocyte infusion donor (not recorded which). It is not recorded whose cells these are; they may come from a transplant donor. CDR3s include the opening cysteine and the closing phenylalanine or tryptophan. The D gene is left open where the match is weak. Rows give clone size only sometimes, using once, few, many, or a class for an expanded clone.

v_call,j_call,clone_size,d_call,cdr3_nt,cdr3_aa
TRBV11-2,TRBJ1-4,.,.,TGTGCCAGCAGCTTTAGGACTACAACTAATGAAAAACTGTTTTTT,CASSFRTTTNEKLFF
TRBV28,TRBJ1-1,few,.,TGTGCCAGCAGTTCATGGGGTAGTACTGAAGCTTTCTTT,CASSSWGSTEAFF
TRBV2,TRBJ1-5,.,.,TGTGCCAGCAGTGAAGTAGGGTATCAGCCCCAGCATTTT,CASSEVGYQPQHF
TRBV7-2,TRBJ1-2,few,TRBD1,TGTGCCAGCAGCTTAGCGGGCGGACAGGCCTACTATGGCTACACCTTC,CASSLAGGQAYYGYTF
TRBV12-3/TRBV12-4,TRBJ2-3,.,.,TGTGCCAGCAGTTTCCACCAGGGCACAGATACGCAGTATTTT,CASSFHQGTDTQYF
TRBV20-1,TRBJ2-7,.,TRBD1,TGCAGTGCTGAAGGACAGAGGGACAGGGAGCAGTACTTC,CSAEGQRDREQYF
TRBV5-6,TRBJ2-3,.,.,TGTGCCAGCAGCTTGGACAGGGTCAGGGAAGATACGCAGTATTTT,CASSLDRVREDTQYF
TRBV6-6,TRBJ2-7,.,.,TGTGCCAGCACTTCCCCACAGGGTCCCGAGCAGTACTTC,CASTSPQGPEQYF
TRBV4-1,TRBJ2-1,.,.,TGCGCCAGCAGCCACCCAACGGATTACTTCACAGGAACCCCCTACAATGAGCAGTTCTTC,CASSHPTDYFTGTPYNEQFF
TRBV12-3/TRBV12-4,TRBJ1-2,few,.,TGTGCCAGCAGTCCACCGGGGAGACACTATGGCTACACCTTC,CASSPPGRHYGYTF
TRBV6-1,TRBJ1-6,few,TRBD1,TGTGCCAGCAGTGTGGACAGGGGCTTCAATTCACCCCTCCACTTT,CASSVDRGFNSPLHF
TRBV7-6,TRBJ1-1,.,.,TGTGCCAGCAGCTTCCGTCGGGACACACTGAACACTGAAGCTTTCTTT,CASSFRRDTLNTEAFF
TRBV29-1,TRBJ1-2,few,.,TGCAGCGTCCTGACAGCGAACTATGGCTACACCTTC,CSVLTANYGYTF
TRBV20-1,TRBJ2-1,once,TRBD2,TGCAGTGCCTTCGGCGCAGCGGGGGGGCGCGATGAGCAGTTCTTC,CSAFGAAGGRDEQFF
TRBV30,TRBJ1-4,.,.,TGTGCCTCATACGGGATATCGCCTGAAAAACTGTTTTTT,CASYGISPEKLFF
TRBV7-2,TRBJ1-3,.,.,TGTGCCAGCAGCTTAGAGGTTCTGGGACCCAAGATCGGAAACACCATATATTTT,CASSLEVLGPKIGNTIYF
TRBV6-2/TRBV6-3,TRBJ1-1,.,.,TGTGCCAGCAGTTACTCGAGGATGGTCCTCGGGAACACTGAAGCTTTCTTT,CASSYSRMVLGNTEAFF
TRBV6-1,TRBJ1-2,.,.,TGTGCCAGCAGCTGGACAGCAATCAGGGATGGCTACACCTTC,CASSWTAIRDGYTF
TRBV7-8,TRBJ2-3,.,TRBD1,TGTGCCAGCAGTCTAGCACAGGGGTATACGCAGTATTTT,CASSLAQGYTQYF
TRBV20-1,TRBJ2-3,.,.,TGCAGTGCTAGAGATCAGGAGGGAAGTGTGTATTTT,CSARDQEGSVYF
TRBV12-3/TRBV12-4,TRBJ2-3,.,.,TGTGCCAGCAACCCCGCGGACAGTAGCACAGATACGCAGTATTTT,CASNPADSSTDTQYF